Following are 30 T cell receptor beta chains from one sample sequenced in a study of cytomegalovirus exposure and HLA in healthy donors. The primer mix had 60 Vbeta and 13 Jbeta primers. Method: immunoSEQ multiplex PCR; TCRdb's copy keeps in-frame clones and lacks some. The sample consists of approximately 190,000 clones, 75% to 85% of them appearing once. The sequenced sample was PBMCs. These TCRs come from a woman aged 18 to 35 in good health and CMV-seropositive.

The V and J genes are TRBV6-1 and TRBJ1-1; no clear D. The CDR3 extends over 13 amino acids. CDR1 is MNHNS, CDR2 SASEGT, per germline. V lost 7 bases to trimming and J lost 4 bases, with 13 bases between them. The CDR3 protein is CASIGPGSTEAFF. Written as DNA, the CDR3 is TGTGCCAGCATAGGCCCGGGGAGCACTGAAGCTTTCTTT.

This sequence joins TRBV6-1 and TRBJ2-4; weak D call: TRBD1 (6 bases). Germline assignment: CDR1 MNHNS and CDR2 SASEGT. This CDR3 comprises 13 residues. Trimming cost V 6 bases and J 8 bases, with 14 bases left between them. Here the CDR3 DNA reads TGTGCCAGCAGAACAGGGTTTATGGACATTCAGTACTTC. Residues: CASRTGFMDIQYF.

The CDR3 DNA reads as TGCGCCAGCAGCCAAGGTTGGGGCAATCATCAGCCCCAGCATTTT. Its protein is CASSQGWGNHQPQHF. The chain combines TRBV4-3 with TRBJ1-5; TRBD1 might be the D (5 bases). CDR3 size: 15 residues. The V end lost 1 base, the J end lost 5 bases, and 12 bases lay between the germline ends. From germline, CDR1 is LGHNA and CDR2 YSLEER.

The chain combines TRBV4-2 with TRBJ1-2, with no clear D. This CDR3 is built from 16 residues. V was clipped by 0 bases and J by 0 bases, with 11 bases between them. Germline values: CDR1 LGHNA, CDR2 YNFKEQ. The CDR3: CASSQDSFSSNYGYTF. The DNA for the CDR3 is TGTGCCAGCAGCCAAGATTCGTTCAGTTCTAACTATGGCTACACCTTC.

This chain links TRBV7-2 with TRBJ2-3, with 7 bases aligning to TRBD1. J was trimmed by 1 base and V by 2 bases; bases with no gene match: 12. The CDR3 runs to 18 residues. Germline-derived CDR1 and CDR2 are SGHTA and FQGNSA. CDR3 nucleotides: TGTGCCAGCAGCTTACGTCGAGGGGGCCAACCCGGCACAGATACGCAGTATTTT. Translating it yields CASSLRRGGQPGTDTQYF.

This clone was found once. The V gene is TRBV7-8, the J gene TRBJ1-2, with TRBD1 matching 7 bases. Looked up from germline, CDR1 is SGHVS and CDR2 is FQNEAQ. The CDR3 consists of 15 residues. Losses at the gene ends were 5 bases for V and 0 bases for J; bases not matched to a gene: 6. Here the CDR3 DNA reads TGTGCCAGCAGCGCTCGGGACAGAGCTAACTATGGCTACACCTTC. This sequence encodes CASSARDRANYGYTF.

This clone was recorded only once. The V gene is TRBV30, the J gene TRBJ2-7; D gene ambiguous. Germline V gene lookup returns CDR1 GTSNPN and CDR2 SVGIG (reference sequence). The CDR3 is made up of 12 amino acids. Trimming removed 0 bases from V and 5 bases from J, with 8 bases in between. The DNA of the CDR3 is TGTGCCTGGAGTGTACGTTCGGACGAGCAGTACTTC. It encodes CAWSVRSDEQYF.

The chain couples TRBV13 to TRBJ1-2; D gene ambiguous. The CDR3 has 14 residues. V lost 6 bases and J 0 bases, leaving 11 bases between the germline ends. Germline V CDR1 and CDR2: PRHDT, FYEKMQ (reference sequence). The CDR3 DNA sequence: TGTGCCAGCAGTCAACAACAAGCTAACTATGGCTACACCTTC. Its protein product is CASSQQQANYGYTF.

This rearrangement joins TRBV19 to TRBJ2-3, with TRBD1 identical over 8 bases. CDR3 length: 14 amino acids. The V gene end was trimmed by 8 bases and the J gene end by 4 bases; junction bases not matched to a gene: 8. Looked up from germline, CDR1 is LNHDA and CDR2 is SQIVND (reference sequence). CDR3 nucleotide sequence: TGTGCCAGTGGAGACAGGGGTATCCCAGATACGCAGTATTTT. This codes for CASGDRGIPDTQYF.

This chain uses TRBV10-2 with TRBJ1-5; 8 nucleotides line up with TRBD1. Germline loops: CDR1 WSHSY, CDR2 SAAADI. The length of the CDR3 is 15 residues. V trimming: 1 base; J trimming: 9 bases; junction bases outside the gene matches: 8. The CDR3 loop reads CASSELPGGNRPQHF. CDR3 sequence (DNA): TGCGCCAGCAGTGAGTTGCCAGGGGGCAATAGGCCCCAGCATTTT.

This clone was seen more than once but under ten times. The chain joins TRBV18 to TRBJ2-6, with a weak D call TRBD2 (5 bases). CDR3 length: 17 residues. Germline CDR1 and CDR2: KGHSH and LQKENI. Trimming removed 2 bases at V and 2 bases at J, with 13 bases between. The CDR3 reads CASSPLKSGAGANVLTF. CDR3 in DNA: TGTGCCAGCTCACCATTAAAAAGCGGCGCTGGGGCCAACGTCCTGACTTTC.

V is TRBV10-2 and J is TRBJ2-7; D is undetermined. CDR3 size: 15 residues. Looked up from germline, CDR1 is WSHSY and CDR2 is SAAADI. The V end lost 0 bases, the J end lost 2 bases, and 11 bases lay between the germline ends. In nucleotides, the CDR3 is TGCGCCAGCAGTGAGTCAAAGCTAGGCCCCTACGAGCAGTACTTC. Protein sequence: CASSESKLGPYEQYF.

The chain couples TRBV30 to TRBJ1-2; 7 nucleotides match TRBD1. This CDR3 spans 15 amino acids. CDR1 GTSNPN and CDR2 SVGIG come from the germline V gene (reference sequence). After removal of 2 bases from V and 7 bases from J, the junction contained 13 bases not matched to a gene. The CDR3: CAWSIHRGSGGGYTF. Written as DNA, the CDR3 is TGTGCCTGGAGTATCCACAGGGGATCGGGCGGTGGCTACACCTTC.

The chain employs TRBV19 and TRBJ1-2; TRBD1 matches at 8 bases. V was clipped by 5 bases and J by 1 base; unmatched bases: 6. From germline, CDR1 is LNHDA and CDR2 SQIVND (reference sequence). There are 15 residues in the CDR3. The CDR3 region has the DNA TGTGCCAGTAGTCTCCTTGGACAGGGTAACTATGGCTACACCTTC. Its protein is CASSLLGQGNYGYTF.

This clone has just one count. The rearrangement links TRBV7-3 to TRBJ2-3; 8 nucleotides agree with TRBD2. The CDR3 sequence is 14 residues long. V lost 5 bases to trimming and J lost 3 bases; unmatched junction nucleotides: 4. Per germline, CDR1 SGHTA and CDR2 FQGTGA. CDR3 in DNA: TGTGCCAGCAGCCCGGGAGGGTGGACAGATACGCAGTATTTT. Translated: CASSPGGWTDTQYF.

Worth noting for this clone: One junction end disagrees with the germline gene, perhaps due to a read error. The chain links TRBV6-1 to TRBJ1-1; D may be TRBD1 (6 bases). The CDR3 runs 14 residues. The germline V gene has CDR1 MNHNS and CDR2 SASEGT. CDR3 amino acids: CASSVAGGGTEAFF. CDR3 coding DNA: TGTGCCAGCAGTGTTGCGGGTGGGGGCACTGAAGCCTTCTTT.

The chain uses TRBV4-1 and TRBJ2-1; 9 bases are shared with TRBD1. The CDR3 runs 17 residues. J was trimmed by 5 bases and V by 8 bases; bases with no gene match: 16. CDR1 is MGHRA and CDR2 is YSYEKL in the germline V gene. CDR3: CASGKRTGDSFHNEQFF. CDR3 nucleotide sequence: TGCGCCAGCGGGAAACGGACAGGGGACAGTTTCCACAATGAGCAGTTCTTC.

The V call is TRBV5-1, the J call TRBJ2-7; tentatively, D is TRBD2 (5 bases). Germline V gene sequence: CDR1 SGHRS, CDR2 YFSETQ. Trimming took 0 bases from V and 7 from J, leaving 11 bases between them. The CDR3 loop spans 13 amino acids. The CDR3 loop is CASSLAGVGEQYF. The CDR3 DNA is TGCGCCAGCAGCTTGGCCGGGGTGGGGGAGCAGTACTTC. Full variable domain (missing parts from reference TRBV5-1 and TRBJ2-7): KAGVTQTPRYLIKTRGQQVTLSCSPISGHRSVSWYQQTPGQGLQFLFEYFSETQRNKGNFPGRFSGRQFSNSRSEMNVSTLELGDSALYLCASSLAGVGEQYFGPGTRLTVT.

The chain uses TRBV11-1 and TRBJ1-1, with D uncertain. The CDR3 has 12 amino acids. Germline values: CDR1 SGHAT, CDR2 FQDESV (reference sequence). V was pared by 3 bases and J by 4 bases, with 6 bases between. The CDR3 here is CASSFRSTEAFF. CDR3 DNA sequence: TGTGCCAGCAGCTTTCGGAGCACTGAAGCTTTCTTT.

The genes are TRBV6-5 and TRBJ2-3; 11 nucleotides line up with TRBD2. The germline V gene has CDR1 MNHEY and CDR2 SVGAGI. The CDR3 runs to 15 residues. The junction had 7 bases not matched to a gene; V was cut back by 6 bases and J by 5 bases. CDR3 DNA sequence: TGTGCCAGCAGCCTAGCGGGGGGCCGGAGAGATACGCAGTATTTT. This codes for CASSLAGGRRDTQYF.

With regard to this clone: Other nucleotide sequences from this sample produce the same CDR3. CDR3 residues: CASSLKPREVKETQYF. The CDR3 nucleotides read TGCGCCAGCAGCCTGAAGCCCAGGGAAGTTAAGGAGACCCAGTACTTC. This chain links TRBV5-1 with TRBJ2-5; perhaps TRBD1 as D (5 bases). V was trimmed by 4 bases and J by 5 bases, leaving 21 bases between them. From germline, CDR1 is SGHRS and CDR2 YFSETQ. The CDR3 runs 16 residues.

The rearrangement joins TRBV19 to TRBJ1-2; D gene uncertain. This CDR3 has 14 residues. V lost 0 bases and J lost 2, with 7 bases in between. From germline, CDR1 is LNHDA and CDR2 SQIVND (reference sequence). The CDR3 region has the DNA TGTGCCAGTAGTATAGATGGAGGGAACTATGGCTACACCTTC. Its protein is CASSIDGGNYGYTF.

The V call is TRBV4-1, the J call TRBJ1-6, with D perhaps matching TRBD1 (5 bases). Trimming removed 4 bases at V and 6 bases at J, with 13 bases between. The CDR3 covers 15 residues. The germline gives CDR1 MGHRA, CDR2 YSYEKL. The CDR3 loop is CASSPSGEGNSPLHF. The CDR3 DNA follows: TGCGCCAGCAGCCCTTCGGGGGAGGGTAATTCACCCCTCCACTTT.

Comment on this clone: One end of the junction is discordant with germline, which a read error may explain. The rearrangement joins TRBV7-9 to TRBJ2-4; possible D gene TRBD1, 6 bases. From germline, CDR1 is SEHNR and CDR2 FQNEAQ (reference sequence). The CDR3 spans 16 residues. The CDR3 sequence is CSSSFPQGIAKNIQYF. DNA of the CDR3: TGTTCCAGCAGCTTTCCCCAGGGGATAGCCAAAAACATTCAGTACTTC. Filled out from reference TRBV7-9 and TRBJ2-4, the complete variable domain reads DTGVSQNPRHKITKRGQNVTFRCDPISEHNRLYWYRQTLGQGPEFLTYFQNEAQLEKSRLLSDRFSAERPKGSFSTLEIQRTEQGDSAMYLCSSSFPQGIAKNIQYFGAGTRLSVL.

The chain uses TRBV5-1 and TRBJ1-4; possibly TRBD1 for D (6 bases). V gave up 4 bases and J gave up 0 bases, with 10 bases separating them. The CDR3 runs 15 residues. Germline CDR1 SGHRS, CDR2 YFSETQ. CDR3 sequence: CASSVTGATNEKLFF. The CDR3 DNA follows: TGCGCCAGCAGCGTGACAGGAGCAACTAATGAAAAACTGTTTTTT.

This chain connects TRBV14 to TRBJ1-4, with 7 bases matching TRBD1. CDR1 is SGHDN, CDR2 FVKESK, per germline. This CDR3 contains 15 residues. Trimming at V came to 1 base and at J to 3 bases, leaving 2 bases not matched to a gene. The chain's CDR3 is CASSQAGGPNEKLFF. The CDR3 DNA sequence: TGTGCCAGCAGCCAAGCAGGGGGACCTAATGAAAAACTGTTTTTT.

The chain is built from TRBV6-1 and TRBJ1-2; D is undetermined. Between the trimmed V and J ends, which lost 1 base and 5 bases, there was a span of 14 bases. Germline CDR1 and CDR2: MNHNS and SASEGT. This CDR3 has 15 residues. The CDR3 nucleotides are TGTGCCAGCAGTGAAGGTTGGTTGAGCGAATATGGCTACACCTTC. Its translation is CASSEGWLSEYGYTF.

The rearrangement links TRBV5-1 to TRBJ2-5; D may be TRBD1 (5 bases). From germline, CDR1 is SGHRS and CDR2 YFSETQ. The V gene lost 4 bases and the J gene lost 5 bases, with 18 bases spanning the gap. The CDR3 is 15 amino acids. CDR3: CASSPAGGSGETQYF. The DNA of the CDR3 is TGCGCCAGCAGCCCGGCAGGTGGATCAGGGGAGACCCAGTACTTC.

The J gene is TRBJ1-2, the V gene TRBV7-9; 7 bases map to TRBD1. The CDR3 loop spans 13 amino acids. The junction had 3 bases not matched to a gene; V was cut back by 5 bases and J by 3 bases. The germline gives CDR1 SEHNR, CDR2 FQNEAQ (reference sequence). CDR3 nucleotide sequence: TGTGCCAGCAGCCCCGGGACAGACTATGGCTACACCTTC. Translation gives CASSPGTDYGYTF.

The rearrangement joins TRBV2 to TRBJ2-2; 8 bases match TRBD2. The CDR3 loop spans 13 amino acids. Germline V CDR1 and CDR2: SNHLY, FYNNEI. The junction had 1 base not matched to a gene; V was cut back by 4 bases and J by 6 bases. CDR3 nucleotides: TGTGCCAGCAGTGCGGGGGGGGCCGGGGAGCTGTTTTTT. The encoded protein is CASSAGGAGELFF.